This paragraph covers one TCR beta chain sequence. cDNA synthesis used the whole RNA isolate, giving expressed TCRB sequences. Measured with immunoSEQ multiplex PCR; TCRdb has only the in-frame clones, and not every one. The data show some 99,000 clones, less than 40% seen once. These data belong to a study of beta chain features in type 1 diabetes. Overall study context: Sorted cells, 107,917,701 in number, were examined across all samples.

This CDR3 is built from 14 residues. Germline V gene data show CDR1 as SGHAT and CDR2 as FQNNGV. V was pared by 1 base and J by 4 bases, with 5 bases between. The specimen was stem cell memory CD4+ T cells from blood. This sequence was found in a woman aged 18-35 years in good health. V gene TRBV11-2 combines with J gene TRBJ2-6, with no clear D. The CDR3: CASSLVSGANVLTF. CDR3 DNA sequence: TGTGCCAGCAGCTTAGTCTCCGGGGCCAACGTCCTGACTTTC.